One and the same sample provided the 5 T cell receptor beta chains below, sequenced in a study of blood T cell repertoires in COVID-19 (dated by TCRdb to 2019 to 2021). Library preparation used the immunoSEQ multiplex PCR assay. TCRdb carries this immuneACCESS record with in-frame sequences only. Its versions omit some clonotypes, under half of them owing to an unresolved V gene in the studies checked, with the rest unexplained. The sample data list a few hundred thousand clones, and 75% to 90% of these were observed just once. The ten largest clones take up 3.5% to 5.5% of the sample. Sequencing input: PBMCs or T cells enriched from blood (not recorded which). These TCRs come from a woman in her 30s who had been exposed to COVID-19.

V usage is TRBV19 and J usage is TRBJ1-1; D gene ambiguous. Between the trimmed V and J ends, which lost 4 bases and 5 bases, there was a span of 11 bases. This CDR3 spans 13 amino acids. Germline V gives CDR1 LNHDA, CDR2 SQIVND (reference sequence). CDR3 in amino acids: CASSTQEATEAFF. The CDR3 DNA sequence: TGTGCCAGTAGTACCCAAGAGGCGACTGAAGCTTTCTTT.

V gene TRBV30 combines with J gene TRBJ1-5; TRBD1 might be the D (5 bases). The V gene lost 3 bases and the J gene lost 6 bases, with 9 bases spanning the gap. CDR1 and CDR2 from the germline V gene are GTSNPN and SVGIG (reference sequence). The CDR3 spans 12 residues. The CDR3 loop is CAWSRRGQPQHF. CDR3 in DNA: TGTGCCTGGAGCCGGAGGGGTCAGCCCCAGCATTTT.

The J gene is TRBJ1-5, the V gene TRBV2, with 7 bases identical to TRBD1. The junction had 7 bases not matched to a gene; V was cut back by 8 bases and J by 6 bases. CDR3 length: 13 amino acids. Germline V gene sequence: CDR1 SNHLY, CDR2 FYNNEI. The CDR3 loop is CASLQGSGQPQHF. The CDR3 DNA reads as TGTGCCAGCCTACAGGGGTCAGGTCAGCCCCAGCATTTT.

This clone was counted between two and nine times. The chain uses TRBV15 and TRBJ1-6, with D possibly TRBD1 on 5 matching bases. The V gene's germline CDR1 is LNHNV and CDR2 YYDKDF (reference sequence). The CDR3 covers 19 residues. The V end was cut by 5 bases, the J end by 8 bases, with 28 bases between. CDR3 nucleotides: TGTGCCACCAGCCATACCCGGCTTCGGCAGGGTTCATGGTATTCACCCCTCCACTTT. It specifies CATSHTRLRQGSWYSPLHF.

J is TRBJ1-4 and V is TRBV11-2, with D perhaps TRBD1 (5 bases). Between the trimmed V and J ends, which lost 1 base and 6 bases, there was a span of 15 bases. Germline values: CDR1 SGHAT, CDR2 FQNNGV. This CDR3 region has 16 residues. CDR3 amino acids: CASSLGISRDYEKLFF. The DNA of the CDR3 is TGTGCCAGCAGCTTAGGAATTTCCAGGGATTATGAAAAACTGTTTTTT.